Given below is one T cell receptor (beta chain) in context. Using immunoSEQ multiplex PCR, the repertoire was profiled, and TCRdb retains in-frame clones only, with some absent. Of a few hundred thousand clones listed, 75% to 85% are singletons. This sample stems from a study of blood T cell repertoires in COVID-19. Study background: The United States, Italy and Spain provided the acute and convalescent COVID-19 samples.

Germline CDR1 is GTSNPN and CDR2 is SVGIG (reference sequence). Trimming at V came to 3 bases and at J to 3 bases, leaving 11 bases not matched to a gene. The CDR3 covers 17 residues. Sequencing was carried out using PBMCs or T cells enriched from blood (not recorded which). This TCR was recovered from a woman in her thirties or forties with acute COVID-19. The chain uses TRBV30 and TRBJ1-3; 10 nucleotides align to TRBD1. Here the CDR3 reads CAWSRDRGLPGGNTIYF. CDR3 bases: TGTGCCTGGAGCCGGGACAGGGGCCTTCCTGGTGGAAACACCATATATTTT. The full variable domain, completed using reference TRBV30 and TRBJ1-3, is SQTIHQWPATLVQPVGSPLSLECTVEGTSNPNLYWYRQAAGRGLQLLFYSVGIGQISSEVPQNLSASRPQDRQFILSSKKLLLSDSGFYLCAWSRDRGLPGGNTIYFGEGSWLTVV.